Following are 13 T cell receptor beta chains from one sample sequenced in a study of T cell responses to AZD1222 COVID-19 vaccine (dated by TCRdb to about 2021). The protocol used for the library was the immunoSEQ multiplex PCR assay. What TCRdb holds here is the immuneACCESS table cut down to in-frame rearrangements. Part of the clones is not present; checked against another copy, under half of the missing clones reflect an unresolved V gene, and the others are unexplained. The sample table contains about 76,000 clones; only one count was recorded for roughly 90% of them. Clones ranked in the top ten supply roughly 4.2% of the sample. Read against the paper, the sample's time point label means: baseline before first vaccination. Here the sequenced sample was peripheral blood, taken on day 0 of AZD1222 vaccination. The source of these receptors is an adult in good health.

This chain joins TRBV27 and TRBJ2-7; 8 positions match TRBD1. V shed 8 bases, J shed 6 bases, and the junction held 6 bases outside the gene matches. The CDR3 runs 12 residues. Germline assignment: CDR1 MNHEY and CDR2 SMNVEV (reference sequence). CDR3 sequence: CASGTGGTEQYF. In DNA, the CDR3 is TGTGCCAGCGGGACAGGCGGGACCGAGCAGTACTTC.

Here the CDR3 reads CASSKIPEAFF. DNA for the CDR3: TGTGCCAGCAGTAAAATCCCTGAAGCTTTCTTT. J is TRBJ1-1 and V is TRBV6-6; no clear D. Per germline, CDR1 MNHNY and CDR2 SVGAGI (reference sequence). CDR3 size: 11 residues. Trimming stripped 5 bases from V and 6 bases from J, with 7 bases between.

The J gene is TRBJ1-1, the V gene TRBV6-1, with unresolved D. V was pared by 3 bases and J by 0 bases, with 8 bases between. The germline V gene encodes CDR1 MNHNS and CDR2 SASEGT. The CDR3 runs to 14 residues. The chain's CDR3 is CASSEYSLNTEAFF. The CDR3 DNA sequence: TGTGCCAGCAGTGAGTACAGTTTGAACACTGAAGCTTTCTTT.

CDR3 in amino acids: CASSERRQRMSGYTF. The DNA for the CDR3 is TGTGCCAGCAGTGAACGGCGGCAAAGGATGAGTGGCTACACCTTC. The chain employs TRBV2 and TRBJ1-2; D not certain. The CDR3 is made up of 15 amino acids. V was shortened by 2 bases and J by 7 bases, with 17 bases between the two germline ends. Germline V lookup: CDR1 SNHLY, CDR2 FYNNEI.

This clone has a single count. The chain is built from TRBV5-1 and TRBJ2-7; the D gene could be TRBD1 or TRBD2 (5 bases each). Germline CDR1 SGHRS, CDR2 YFSETQ. The CDR3 sequence is 17 residues long. Trimming pared 6 bases from V and 5 bases from J, leaving 27 bases between. DNA of the CDR3: TGCGCCAGCAAGCGGAGGATTGGGGGATCCGAGATCAACGAGCAGTACTTC. Translated, it gives CASKRRIGGSEINEQYF.

The CDR3 nucleotides are TGTGCCATCAGTGAGTCCGGGGACCAGTTCGGCTACACCTTC. The encoded protein is CAISESGDQFGYTF. J is TRBJ1-2 and V is TRBV10-3; D is perhaps TRBD1 (5 bases). V lost 0 bases and J 8 bases, leaving 13 bases between the germline ends. CDR1 ENHRY and CDR2 SYGVKD come from the germline V gene. This CDR3 region has 14 residues.

The chain recombines TRBV24-1 with TRBJ2-3, with 7 bases identical to TRBD1. The CDR3 totals 13 residues. Germline CDR1 is KGHDR and CDR2 is SFDVKD. V was pared by 4 bases and J by 7 bases, with 4 bases of the junction left unmatched. This chain's CDR3 is CATSDRDSYTQYF. CDR3 coding DNA: TGTGCCACCAGTGACCGGGACAGCTATACGCAGTATTTT.

The rearrangement uses TRBV11-2 and TRBJ1-6; 8 bases agree with TRBD1. There are 16 residues in the CDR3. V trimming: 1 base; J trimming: 10 bases; junction bases outside the gene matches: 9. From germline, CDR1 is SGHAT and CDR2 FQNNGV. CDR3 protein: CASSLGGTGYRSPLHF. Written as DNA, the CDR3 is TGTGCCAGCAGCTTAGGGGGGACAGGATATCGATCACCCCTCCACTTT.

CDR3 nucleotides: TGCAGTGCTAGTTCGGGGGCGAACACTGAAGCTTTCTTT. Translated, it gives CSASSGANTEAFF. The V call is TRBV20-1, the J call TRBJ1-1, with D tentatively TRBD1 (6 bases). The ends were cut back, 3 bases at V and 1 base at J, with 9 bases in the middle. Germline V CDR1 and CDR2: DFQATT, SNEGSKA (reference sequence). The CDR3 covers 13 residues.

The chain uses TRBV19 and TRBJ2-2, with D unclear. CDR3 length: 12 amino acids. V lost 4 bases and J 6 bases, leaving 6 bases between the germline ends. CDR1 is LNHDA and CDR2 is SQIVND in the germline V gene (reference sequence). DNA of the CDR3: TGTGCCAGTAGTAGGGGTCCCGGGGAGCTGTTTTTT. Protein product: CASSRGPGELFF.

J is TRBJ1-2 and V is TRBV28, with D possibly matching TRBD1 (5 bases). Germline V CDR1 and CDR2: MDHEN, SYDVKM. Trimming cost V 6 bases and J 2 bases, with 13 bases left between them. The CDR3 has 14 residues. CDR3 sequence (DNA): TGTGCCAGCAGACCCGTCGGGGGGAACTATGGCTACACCTTC. This gives the protein CASRPVGGNYGYTF.

The chain uses TRBV5-4 and TRBJ2-3; 11 nucleotides line up with TRBD2. Germline CDR1 SGHNT, CDR2 YYREEE (reference sequence). This CDR3 has 15 amino acids. The ends lost 5 bases at V and 1 base at J; junction bases unmatched: 3. CDR3 in amino acids: CASRQTSGGTDTQYF. CDR3 DNA sequence: TGTGCCAGCAGGCAGACTAGCGGGGGCACAGATACGCAGTATTTT.

The chain recombines TRBV9 with TRBJ1-1; a possible D gene is TRBD1 (6 bases). This CDR3 is 14 amino acids long. Germline CDR1 is SGDLS and CDR2 is YYNGEE. V was shortened by 2 bases and J by 1 base, with 9 bases between the two germline ends. The CDR3 sequence is CASSVLDRNTEAFF. DNA of the CDR3: TGTGCCAGCAGCGTCTTGGACAGGAACACTGAAGCTTTCTTT.